This T cell receptor beta chain was sequenced in a study of human T cells and chemical hapten exposure. Sample time point: patch test 3, about 24 weeks after DPC sensitization. Treatment given: therapeutic diphenylcyclopropenone sensitization with weekly scalp DPC. This clonotype was seen a handful of times. The CDR3 loop spans 14 amino acids. Between the trimmed V and J ends, which lost 5 bases and 2 bases, there was a span of 12 bases. In the original processing: Samples contained a median of 95,638 TCRs, with a range of roughly 20,000 to 750,000. TCRdb called the RACE reads again in MiXCR, with one record for every CDR3 protein. It is TCRdb's table, rather than the study itself, that gives the V and J calls and clone size. The sample includes 100,000 to 120,000 distinct CDR3 sequences, less than 45% seen only once; the top ten take approximately 3%.

The origin of this receptor is a man between 35 and 55 years old with alopecia areata. Some clones in this sample may be carry-over from other donors' samples. Sample: whole blood, taken in connection with sensitization to the hapten diphenylcyclopropenone (DPC). The chain links TRBV12-3 or TRBV12-4 to TRBJ1-2; D remains ambiguous. CDR3 region: CASSPSGRNYGYTF. Here the CDR3 DNA reads TGTGCCAGCAGTCCATCTGGACGGAACTATGGCTACACCTTC.